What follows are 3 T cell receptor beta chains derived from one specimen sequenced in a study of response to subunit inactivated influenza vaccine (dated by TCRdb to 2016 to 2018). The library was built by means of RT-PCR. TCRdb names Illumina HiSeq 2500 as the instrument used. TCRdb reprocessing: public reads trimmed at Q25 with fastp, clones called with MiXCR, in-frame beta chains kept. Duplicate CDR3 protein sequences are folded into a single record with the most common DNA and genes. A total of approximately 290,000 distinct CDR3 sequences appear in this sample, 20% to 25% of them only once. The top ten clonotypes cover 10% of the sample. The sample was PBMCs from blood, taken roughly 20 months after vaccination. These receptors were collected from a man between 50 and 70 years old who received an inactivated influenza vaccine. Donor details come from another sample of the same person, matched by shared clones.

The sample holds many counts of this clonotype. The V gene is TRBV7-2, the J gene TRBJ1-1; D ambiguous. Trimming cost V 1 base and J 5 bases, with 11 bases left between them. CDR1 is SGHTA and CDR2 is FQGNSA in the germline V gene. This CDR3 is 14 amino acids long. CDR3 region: CASSLGVAGTEAFF. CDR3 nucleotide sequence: TGTGCCAGCAGCTTAGGGGTTGCGGGGACTGAAGCTTTCTTT.

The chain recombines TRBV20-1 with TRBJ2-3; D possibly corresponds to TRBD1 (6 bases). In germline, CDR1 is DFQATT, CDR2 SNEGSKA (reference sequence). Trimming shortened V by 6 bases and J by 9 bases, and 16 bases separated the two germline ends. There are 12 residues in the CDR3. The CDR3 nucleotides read TGCAGTGCAACTTCAGGGGCAGGGACGCAGTATTTT. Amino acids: CSATSGAGTQYF.

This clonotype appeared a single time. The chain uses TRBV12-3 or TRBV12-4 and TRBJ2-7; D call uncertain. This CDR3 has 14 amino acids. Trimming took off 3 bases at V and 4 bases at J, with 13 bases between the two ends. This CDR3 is CASSLGFRRYEQYF. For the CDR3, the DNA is TGTGCCAGCAGTTTGGGGTTTCGGAGATACGAGCAGTACTTC.